This passage covers 5 T cell receptor beta chains from one sample sequenced in a study of vaccination and CD4 T cells after COVID-19. Their specific antigens are unknown. As to treatment: approximately nine-day PBMC culture with coronavirus spike peptide pools or control peptides (ViraFEST assay). Once obtained from cultured CD4+ T cells, the DNA was sequenced using the Oncomine TCR Beta short-read assay. TCRdb re-analysed the PCR reads in MiXCR, keeping a single row per CDR3 protein. The table has approximately 7,500 distinct CDR3 sequences, 55% to 65% seen once. Sequencing was done on a sample of CD4+ T cells from blood, cultured in vitro. These receptors were taken from a human donor who had recovered from COVID-19.

The V gene is TRBV6-5, the J gene TRBJ2-5; 9 bases are a match to TRBD1. CDR3 size: 15 residues. Germline assignment: CDR1 MNHEY and CDR2 SVGAGI. Germline trimming cut 2 bases from V and 2 bases from J; bases unmatched to any gene: 3. Written as DNA, the CDR3 is TGTGCCAGCAGTTACGCGGGACAGGGACAAGAGACCCAGTACTTC. Translated: CASSYAGQGQETQYF.

The chain uses TRBV10-1 and TRBJ2-3; 10 bases agree with TRBD2. Unmatched junction bases numbered 2, after V lost 2 bases and J lost 0 bases. The CDR3 is made up of 16 amino acids. CDR1 WNHNN and CDR2 SYGVQD come from the germline V gene (reference sequence). Written as DNA, the CDR3 is TGCGCCAGCAGTGAGGCTAGCGGGGGTAGCACAGATACGCAGTATTTT. This encodes CASSEASGGSTDTQYF.

The chain recombines TRBV19 with TRBJ2-6; 10 bases line up with TRBD1. The V gene end was trimmed by 5 bases and the J gene end by 0 bases; junction bases not matched to a gene: 7. This CDR3 region has 18 residues. In germline, CDR1 is LNHDA, CDR2 SQIVND (reference sequence). CDR3 nucleotide sequence: TGTGCCAGTAGTTCGACAGGGGGCGCCTTCTCTGGGGCCAACGTCCTGACTTTC. It translates to CASSSTGGAFSGANVLTF.

The chain carries TRBV6-1 and TRBJ2-6, with unresolved D. The CDR3 contains 15 residues. The germline gives CDR1 MNHNS, CDR2 SASEGT. V dropped 1 base and J dropped 0 bases, with 4 bases sitting between them. CDR3 residues: CASSEGNSGANVLTF. CDR3 sequence (DNA): TGTGCCAGCAGTGAAGGGAACTCTGGGGCCAACGTCCTGACTTTC.

V usage is TRBV11-1 and J usage is TRBJ2-2, with D possibly matching TRBD2 (5 bases). Deletions cut 2 bases from V and 5 bases from J, with 9 bases between. The CDR3 spans 14 residues. CDR1 is SGHAT, CDR2 FQDESV, per germline (reference sequence). The DNA of the CDR3 is TGTGCCAGCAGCTTAACTAGTGGGACCGGGGAGCTGTTTTTT. It yields the protein CASSLTSGTGELFF.